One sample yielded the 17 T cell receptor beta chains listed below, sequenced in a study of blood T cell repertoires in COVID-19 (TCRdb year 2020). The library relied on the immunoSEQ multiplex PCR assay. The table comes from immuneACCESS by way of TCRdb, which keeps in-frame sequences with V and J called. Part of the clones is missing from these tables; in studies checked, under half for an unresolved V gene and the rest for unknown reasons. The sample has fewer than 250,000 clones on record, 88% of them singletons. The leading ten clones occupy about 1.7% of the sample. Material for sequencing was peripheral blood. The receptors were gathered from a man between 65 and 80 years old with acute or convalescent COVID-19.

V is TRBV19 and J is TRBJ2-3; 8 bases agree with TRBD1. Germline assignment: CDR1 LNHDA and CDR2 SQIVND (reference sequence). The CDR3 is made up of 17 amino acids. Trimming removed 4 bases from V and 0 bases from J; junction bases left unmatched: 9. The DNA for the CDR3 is TGTGCCAGTAGTACCGGGACAGGATATTCTAGCACAGATACGCAGTATTTT. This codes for CASSTGTGYSSTDTQYF.

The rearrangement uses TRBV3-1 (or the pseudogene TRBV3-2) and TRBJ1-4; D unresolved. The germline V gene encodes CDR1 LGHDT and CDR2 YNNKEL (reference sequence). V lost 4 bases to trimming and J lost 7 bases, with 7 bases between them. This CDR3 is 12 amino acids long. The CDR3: CASSPSVEKLFF. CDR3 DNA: TGTGCCAGCAGCCCCTCAGTTGAAAAACTGTTTTTT.

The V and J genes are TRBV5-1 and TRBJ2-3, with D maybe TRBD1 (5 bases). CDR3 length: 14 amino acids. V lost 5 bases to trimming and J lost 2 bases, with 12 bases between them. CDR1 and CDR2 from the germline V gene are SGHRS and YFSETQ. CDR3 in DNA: TGCGCCAGCAGGCCAGACAGCTTCACAGATACGCAGTATTTT. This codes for CASRPDSFTDTQYF.

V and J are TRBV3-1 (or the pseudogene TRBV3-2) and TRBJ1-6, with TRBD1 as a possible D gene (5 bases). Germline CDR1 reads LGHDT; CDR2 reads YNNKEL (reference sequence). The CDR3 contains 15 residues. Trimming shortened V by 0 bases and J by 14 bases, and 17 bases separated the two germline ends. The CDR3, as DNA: TGTGCCAGCAGCCAAGAAGGTGTAATTAGGGGTTCCCTCCACTTT. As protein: CASSQEGVIRGSLHF.

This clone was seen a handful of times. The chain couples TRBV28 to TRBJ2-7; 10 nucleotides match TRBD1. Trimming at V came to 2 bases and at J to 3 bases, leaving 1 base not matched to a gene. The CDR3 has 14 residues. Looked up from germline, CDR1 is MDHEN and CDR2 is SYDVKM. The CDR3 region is CASSLRDRGYEQYF. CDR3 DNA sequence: TGTGCCAGCAGTTTAAGGGACAGGGGCTACGAGCAGTACTTC. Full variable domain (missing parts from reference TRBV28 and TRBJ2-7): DVKVTQSSRYLVKRTGEKVFLECVQDMDHENMFWYRQDPGLGLRLIYFSYDVKMKEKGDIPEGYSVSREKKERFSLILESASTNQTSMYLCASSLRDRGYEQYFGPGTRLTVT.

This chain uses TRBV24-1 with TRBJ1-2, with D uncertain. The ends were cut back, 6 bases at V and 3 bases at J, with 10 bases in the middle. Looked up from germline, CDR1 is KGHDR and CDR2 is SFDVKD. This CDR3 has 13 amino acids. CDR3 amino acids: CATSTTEDYGYTF. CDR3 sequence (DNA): TGTGCCACCAGTACGACGGAGGACTATGGCTACACCTTC.

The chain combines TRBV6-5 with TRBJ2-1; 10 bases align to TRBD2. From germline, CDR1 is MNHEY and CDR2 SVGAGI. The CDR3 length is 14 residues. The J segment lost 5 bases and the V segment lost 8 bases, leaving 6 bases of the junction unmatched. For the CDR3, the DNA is TGTGCCAGCTCGGGACTAGCGTCTCACAATGAGCAGTTCTTC. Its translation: CASSGLASHNEQFF.

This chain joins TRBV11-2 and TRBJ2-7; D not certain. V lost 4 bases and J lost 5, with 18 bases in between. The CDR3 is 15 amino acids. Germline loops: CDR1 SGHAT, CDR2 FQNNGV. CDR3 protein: CASSSRWRERNEQYF. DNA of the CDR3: TGTGCCAGCAGCTCTCGTTGGAGAGAGAGGAACGAGCAGTACTTC.

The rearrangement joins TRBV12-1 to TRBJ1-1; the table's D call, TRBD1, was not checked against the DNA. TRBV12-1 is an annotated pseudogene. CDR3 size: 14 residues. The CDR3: CASSFVFQGGEAFF. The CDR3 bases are TGTGCCAGCAGCTTTGTGTTCCAGGGCGGAGAAGCTTTCTTT.

CDR3 nucleotide sequence: TGCGCCAGCAGCCTGGACAGCCTTAATGAAAAACTGTTTTTT. Its translation: CASSLDSLNEKLFF. The chain joins TRBV5-1 to TRBJ1-4; D might be TRBD1 (6 bases). The CDR3 runs to 14 residues. Germline V CDR1 and CDR2: SGHRS, YFSETQ. Trimming shortened V by 4 bases and J by 4 bases, and 11 bases separated the two germline ends.

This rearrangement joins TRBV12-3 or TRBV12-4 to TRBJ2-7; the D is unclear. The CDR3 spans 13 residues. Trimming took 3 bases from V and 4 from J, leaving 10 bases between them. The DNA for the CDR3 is TGTGCCAGCAGTTTGGTTGCCGGGTACGAGCAGTACTTC. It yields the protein CASSLVAGYEQYF.

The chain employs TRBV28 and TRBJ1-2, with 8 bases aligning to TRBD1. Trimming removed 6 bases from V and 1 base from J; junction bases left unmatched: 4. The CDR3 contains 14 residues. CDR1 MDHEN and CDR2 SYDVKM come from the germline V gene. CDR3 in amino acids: CASRLGQGNYGYTF. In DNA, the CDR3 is TGTGCCAGCAGACTCGGACAGGGTAACTATGGCTACACCTTC.

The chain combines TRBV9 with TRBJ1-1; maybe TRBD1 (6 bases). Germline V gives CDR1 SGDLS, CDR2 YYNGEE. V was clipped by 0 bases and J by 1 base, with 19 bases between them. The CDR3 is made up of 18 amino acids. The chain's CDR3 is CASSVGGYGTRANTEAFF. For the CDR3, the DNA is TGTGCCAGCAGCGTAGGGGGTTACGGGACAAGAGCGAACACTGAAGCTTTCTTT.

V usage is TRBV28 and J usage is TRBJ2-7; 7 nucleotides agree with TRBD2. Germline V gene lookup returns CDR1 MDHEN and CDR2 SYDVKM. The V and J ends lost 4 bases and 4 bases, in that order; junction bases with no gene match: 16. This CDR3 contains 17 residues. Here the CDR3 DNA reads TGTGCCAGCAGTTCGCCAACCGGGAGGAATTTTATGTACGAGCAGTACTTC. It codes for CASSSPTGRNFMYEQYF.

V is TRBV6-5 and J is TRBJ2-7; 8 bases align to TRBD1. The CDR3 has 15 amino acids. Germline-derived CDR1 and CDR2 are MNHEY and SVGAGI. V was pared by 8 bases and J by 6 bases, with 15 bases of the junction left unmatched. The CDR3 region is CASGVFPGQGGEQYF. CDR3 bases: TGTGCCAGCGGGGTTTTTCCAGGACAGGGAGGCGAGCAGTACTTC.

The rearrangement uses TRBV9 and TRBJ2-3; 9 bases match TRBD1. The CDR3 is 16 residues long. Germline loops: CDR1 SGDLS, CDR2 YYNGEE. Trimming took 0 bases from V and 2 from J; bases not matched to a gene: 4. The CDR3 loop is CASSVGWDRDTDTQYF. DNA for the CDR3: TGTGCCAGCAGCGTAGGGTGGGACAGGGACACAGATACGCAGTATTTT.

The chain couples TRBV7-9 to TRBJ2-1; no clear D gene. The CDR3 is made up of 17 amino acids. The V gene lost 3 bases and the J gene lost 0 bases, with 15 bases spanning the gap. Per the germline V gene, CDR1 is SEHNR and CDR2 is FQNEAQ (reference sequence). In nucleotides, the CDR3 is TGTGCCAGCAGCTTGGAACTACTATTCAGCTCCTACAATGAGCAGTTCTTC. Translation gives CASSLELLFSSYNEQFF.